This TCR beta chain came from a study of T cell responses to AZD1222 COVID-19 vaccine. This clone was recorded a few times. Antigen specificity is unknown. Study-wide points: Spike was spanned by vaccine-associated CD4 TCRs, with dominance at 160-218 and 743-854. Spike-specific TCR depth and breadth grew after two AZD1222 doses. Donors were chiefly white British, with a greater number of females, and clonal diversity was perhaps underestimated.

Germline V gene sequence: CDR1 MNHNS, CDR2 SASEGT. The CDR3 is made up of 15 amino acids. V lost 8 bases, J lost 3 bases, and 16 bases lay in between. Sequencing was performed with immunoSEQ multiplex PCR; in TCRdb, only in-frame clones are kept and a portion is missing. Of about 120,000 clones in the sample, approximately 85% were seen once. The J gene is TRBJ2-2, the V gene TRBV6-1; possible D gene TRBD2, 5 bases. The source is an adult in good health. Sequencing was performed on peripheral blood, taken on day 0 of AZD1222 vaccination. This CDR3 reads CASSLGLIHTGELFF. Here the CDR3 DNA reads TGTGCCAGCTCACTAGGACTCATTCACACCGGGGAGCTGTTTTTT.